This T cell receptor (beta chain) is from a study of siplizumab effects on memory and regulatory T cells. Whole-study results and caveats: Tregs that proliferated in siplizumab cultures did not have their suppressive function confirmed. Siplizumab significantly decreased alloreactive sequences from unstimulated CD4+ memory cells. A small minority of alloreactive clones were mapped to unstimulated subsets. Proliferating CD4+ or CD8+ clones, roughly 80-95% of them, lacked an assignable naive or memory phenotype.

Assay used: immunoSEQ multiplex PCR; TCRdb lists only in-frame clones, some missing. The sample lists 90,000 to 130,000 clones; 80% to 95% were seen once. The CDR3 sequence is 14 residues long. Per germline, CDR1 SNHLY and CDR2 FYNNEI. V was pared by 6 bases and J by 4 bases, with 15 bases between. On this clone itself: Antigen specificity is unknown.

Sequencing input: CD4+ T cells sorted from blood. The TCR sequence derives from a human donor in good health. This chain uses TRBV2 with TRBJ2-5, with D possibly being TRBD1 (6 bases). CDR3 sequence: CASRPDRPRETQYF. CDR3 nucleotide sequence: TGTGCCAGCAGACCCGACAGGCCCAGAGAGACCCAGTACTTC.